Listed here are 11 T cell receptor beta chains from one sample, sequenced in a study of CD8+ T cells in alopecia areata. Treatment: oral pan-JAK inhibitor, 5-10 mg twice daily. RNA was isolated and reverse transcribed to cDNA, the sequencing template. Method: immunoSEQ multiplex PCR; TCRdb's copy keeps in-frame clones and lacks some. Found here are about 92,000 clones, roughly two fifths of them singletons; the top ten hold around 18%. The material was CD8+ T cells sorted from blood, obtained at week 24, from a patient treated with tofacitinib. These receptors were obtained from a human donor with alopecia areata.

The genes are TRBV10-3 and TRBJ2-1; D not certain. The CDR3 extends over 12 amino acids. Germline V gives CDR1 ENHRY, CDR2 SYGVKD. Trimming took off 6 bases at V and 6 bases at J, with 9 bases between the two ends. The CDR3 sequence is CAIRGISNEQFF. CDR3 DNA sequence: TGTGCCATCAGGGGGATCTCCAATGAGCAGTTCTTC.

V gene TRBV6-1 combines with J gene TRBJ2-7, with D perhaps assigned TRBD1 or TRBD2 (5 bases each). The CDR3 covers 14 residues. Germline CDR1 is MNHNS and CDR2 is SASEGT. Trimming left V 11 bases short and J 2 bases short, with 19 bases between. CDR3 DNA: TGTGCCGCAACCTCCGGGACCACCACCTACGAGCAGTACTTC. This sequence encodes CAATSGTTTYEQYF.

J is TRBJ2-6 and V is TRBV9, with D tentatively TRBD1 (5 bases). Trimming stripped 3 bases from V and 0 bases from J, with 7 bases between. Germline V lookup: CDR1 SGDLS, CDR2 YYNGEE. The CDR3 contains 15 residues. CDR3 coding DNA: TGTGCCAGCAGCGCCGACAGCTCTGGGGCCAACGTCCTGACTTTC. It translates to CASSADSSGANVLTF.

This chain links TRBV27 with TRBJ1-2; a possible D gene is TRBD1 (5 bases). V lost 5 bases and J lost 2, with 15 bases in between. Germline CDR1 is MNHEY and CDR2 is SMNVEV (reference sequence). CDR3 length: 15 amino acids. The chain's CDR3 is CASSTTPGRNYGYTF. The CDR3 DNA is TGTGCCAGCAGTACCACCCCAGGGCGGAACTATGGCTACACCTTC.

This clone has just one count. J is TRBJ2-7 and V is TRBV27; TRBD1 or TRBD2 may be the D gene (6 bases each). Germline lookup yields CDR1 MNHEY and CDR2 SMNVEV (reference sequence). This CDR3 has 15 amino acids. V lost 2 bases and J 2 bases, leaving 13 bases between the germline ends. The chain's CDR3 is CASSLASGAAYEQYF. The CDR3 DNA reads TGTGCCAGCAGTTTAGCTTCGGGGGCAGCCTACGAGCAGTACTTC.

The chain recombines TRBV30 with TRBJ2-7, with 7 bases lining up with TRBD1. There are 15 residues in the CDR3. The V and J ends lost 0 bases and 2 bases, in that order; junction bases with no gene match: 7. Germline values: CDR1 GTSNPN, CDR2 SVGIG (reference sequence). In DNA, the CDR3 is TGTGCCTGGAGTGTACGGGACAGCGGCCCCTACGAGCAGTACTTC. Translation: CAWSVRDSGPYEQYF.

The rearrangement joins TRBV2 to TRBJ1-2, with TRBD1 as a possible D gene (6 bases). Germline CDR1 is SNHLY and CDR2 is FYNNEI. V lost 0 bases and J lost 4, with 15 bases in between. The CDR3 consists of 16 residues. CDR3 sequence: CASSEALRGAGYGYTF. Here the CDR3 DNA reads TGTGCCAGCAGTGAAGCGCTTAGGGGGGCGGGCTATGGCTACACCTTC.

As DNA, the CDR3 is TGTGCCAGCAGCTTAGAGGGACGTAGGGGGAACTATGGCTACACCTTC. Translation: CASSLEGRRGNYGYTF. The rearrangement uses TRBV11-2 and TRBJ1-2; the D gene is possibly TRBD1 (6 bases). Germline assignment: CDR1 SGHAT and CDR2 FQNNGV. Trimming left V 0 bases short and J 2 bases short, with 13 bases between. CDR3 length equals 16 residues.

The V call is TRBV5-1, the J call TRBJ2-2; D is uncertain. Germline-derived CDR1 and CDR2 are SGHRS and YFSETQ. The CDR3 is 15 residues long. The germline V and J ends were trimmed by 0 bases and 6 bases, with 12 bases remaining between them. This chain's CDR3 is CASSLAGPPAGELFF. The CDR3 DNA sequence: TGCGCCAGCAGCTTGGCCGGCCCCCCGGCCGGGGAGCTGTTTTTT.

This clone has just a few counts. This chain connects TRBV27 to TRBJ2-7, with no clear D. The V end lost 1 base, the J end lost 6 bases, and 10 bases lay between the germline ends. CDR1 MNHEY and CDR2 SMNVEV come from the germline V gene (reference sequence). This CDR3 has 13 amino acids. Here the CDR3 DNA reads TGTGCCAGCAGTTTATTCTTCGAAGGCGAGCAGTACTTC. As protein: CASSLFFEGEQYF.

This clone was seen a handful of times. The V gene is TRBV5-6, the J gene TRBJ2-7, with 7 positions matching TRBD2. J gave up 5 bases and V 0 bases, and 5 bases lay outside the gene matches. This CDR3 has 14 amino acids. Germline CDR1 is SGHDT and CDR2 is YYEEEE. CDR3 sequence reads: CASSLVRENNEQYF. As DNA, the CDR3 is TGTGCCAGCAGCTTGGTGCGGGAGAACAACGAGCAGTACTTC.